This is a list of T cell receptor beta chains from one sample in a study of OX40 agonist ivuxolimab in advanced cancers. Libraries were prepared by immunoSEQ multiplex PCR; TCRdb keeps only in-frame clonotypes and omits some of them. The sample lists some 8,000 clones; roughly 89% were seen once. The sample was CD4+ or CD8+ T cells sorted from blood, taken in a trial of the OX40 agonist ivuxolimab. The receptor set was obtained from an adult with an advanced solid tumor such as melanoma, head and neck, liver or kidney cancer. CDR3s include the opening cysteine and the closing phenylalanine or tryptophan. Each record gives: CDR3 length, clone size, D gene, V gene, J gene, CDR3 protein, CDR3 DNA. A D gene is named only where the DNA matches it firmly. A row's size may be missing; if present it is once, few, many or a size class.

len: 13; abundance: -; d_gene: -; v_gene: TRBV11-1; j_gene: TRBJ2-6; CDR3aa: CASSFKGLNVLTF; CDR3nt: TGTGCCAGCAGCTTTAAGGGGCTCAACGTCCTGACTTTC
len: 15; abundance: -; d_gene: -; v_gene: TRBV19; j_gene: TRBJ2-3; CDR3aa: CASSIDSGGRGTQYF; CDR3nt: TGTGCCAGTAGTATAGATTCCGGGGGAAGGGGTACGCAGTATTTT
len: 16; abundance: -; d_gene: TRBD2; v_gene: TRBV30; j_gene: TRBJ2-3; CDR3aa: CAWSFGRSGDADTQYF; CDR3nt: TGTGCCTGGAGTTTCGGGAGAAGCGGGGATGCAGATACGCAGTATTTT
len: 14; abundance: -; d_gene: -; v_gene: TRBV14; j_gene: TRBJ2-2; CDR3aa: CASSQGRYTGELFF; CDR3nt: TGTGCCAGCAGCCAAGGCCGGTACACCGGGGAGCTGTTTTTT
len: 15; abundance: -; d_gene: -; v_gene: TRBV5-1; j_gene: TRBJ2-5; CDR3aa: CASSLEAQLQETQYF; CDR3nt: TGCGCCAGCAGCTTGGAAGCACAGCTCCAAGAGACCCAGTACTTC
len: 13; abundance: -; d_gene: -; v_gene: TRBV28; j_gene: TRBJ2-7; CDR3aa: CASSPGTQPEQYF; CDR3nt: TGTGCCAGCAGTCCCGGGACTCAACCCGAGCAGTACTTC
len: 13; abundance: -; d_gene: -; v_gene: TRBV30; j_gene: TRBJ2-3; CDR3aa: CAWSGAGTDTQYF; CDR3nt: TGTGCCTGGAGTGGTGCAGGCACAGATACGCAGTATTTT
len: 11; abundance: -; d_gene: -; v_gene: TRBV2; j_gene: TRBJ2-3; CDR3aa: CASSERDTQYF; CDR3nt: TGTGCCAGCAGTGAAAGAGATACGCAGTATTTT
len: 15; abundance: -; d_gene: TRBD1; v_gene: TRBV27; j_gene: TRBJ2-5; CDR3aa: CASQFRQGAGETQYF; CDR3nt: TGTGCCAGCCAGTTTCGGCAGGGGGCAGGGGAGACCCAGTACTTC
len: 16; abundance: -; d_gene: TRBD2; v_gene: TRBV5-4; j_gene: TRBJ2-3; CDR3aa: CASRQGTSGSTDTQYF; CDR3nt: TGTGCCAGCAGGCAGGGGACTAGCGGTAGCACAGATACGCAGTATTTT
len: 15; abundance: -; d_gene: -; v_gene: TRBV11-3; j_gene: TRBJ2-3; CDR3aa: CASSLGGAATDTQYF; CDR3nt: TGTGCCAGCAGCTTGGGGGGGGCCGCGACAGATACGCAGTATTTT
len: 12; abundance: -; d_gene: -; v_gene: TRBV29-1; j_gene: TRBJ1-2; CDR3aa: CSVGPGHYGYTF; CDR3nt: TGCAGCGTTGGCCCGGGGCACTATGGCTACACCTTC
len: 14; abundance: -; d_gene: -; v_gene: TRBV18; j_gene: TRBJ2-2; CDR3aa: CASSPGDFAGELFF; CDR3nt: TGTGCCAGCTCCCCAGGGGATTTCGCCGGGGAGCTGTTTTTT
len: 14; abundance: -; d_gene: -; v_gene: TRBV5-1; j_gene: TRBJ1-1; CDR3aa: CASSFSVQNTEAFF; CDR3nt: TGCGCCAGCAGCTTTTCAGTCCAGAACACTGAAGCTTTCTTT
len: 16; abundance: -; d_gene: TRBD1; v_gene: TRBV7-6; j_gene: TRBJ1-4; CDR3aa: CASSLEGPGGEQKLFF; CDR3nt: TGTGCCAGCAGCTTAGAAGGTCCAGGGGGCGAGCAAAAACTGTTTTTT
len: 17; abundance: once; d_gene: -; v_gene: TRBV18; j_gene: TRBJ1-3; CDR3aa: CASSPMGSGGSGNTIYF; CDR3nt: TGTGCCAGCTCACCAATGGGGAGCGGGGGCTCTGGAAACACCATATATTTT
len: 15; abundance: -; d_gene: TRBD2; v_gene: TRBV7-9; j_gene: TRBJ2-3; CDR3aa: CASSLSGGNVDTQYF; CDR3nt: TGTGCCAGCAGCTTATCGGGGGGGAACGTAGATACGCAGTATTTT
len: 16; abundance: few; d_gene: TRBD1; v_gene: TRBV5-1; j_gene: TRBJ1-1; CDR3aa: CASSPSDRVADTEAFF; CDR3nt: TGCGCCAGCAGCCCCAGCGACAGGGTCGCGGACACTGAAGCTTTCTTT
len: 16; abundance: -; d_gene: TRBD2; v_gene: TRBV7-6; j_gene: TRBJ2-1; CDR3aa: CASSYTGTSGSNEQFF; CDR3nt: TGTGCCAGCAGCTATACCGGGACTAGCGGGAGCAATGAGCAGTTCTTC
len: 13; abundance: once; d_gene: TRBD1; v_gene: TRBV28; j_gene: TRBJ2-3; CDR3aa: CASSPGQGTTQYF; CDR3nt: TGTGCCAGCAGTCCCGGACAGGGAACTACGCAGTATTTT
len: 16; abundance: -; d_gene: -; v_gene: TRBV7-2; j_gene: TRBJ1-5; CDR3aa: CASSLATGGSNQPQHF; CDR3nt: TGTGCCAGCAGCTTAGCGACAGGTGGGAGCAATCAGCCCCAGCATTTT
len: 10; abundance: once; d_gene: TRBD1; v_gene: TRBV20-1; j_gene: TRBJ1-1; CDR3aa: CSARGQGPFF; CDR3nt: TGCAGTGCTAGAGGACAGGGTCCTTTCTTT
len: 17; abundance: once; d_gene: -; v_gene: TRBV18; j_gene: TRBJ2-3; CDR3aa: CASSPPVRIRPTDTQYF; CDR3nt: TGTGCCAGCTCACCACCGGTACGGATACGACCCACAGATACGCAGTATTTT
len: 13; abundance: -; d_gene: -; v_gene: TRBV5-4; j_gene: TRBJ1-2; CDR3aa: CASSLGGLPGYTF; CDR3nt: TGTGCCAGCAGCTTGGGGGGGCTTCCTGGCTACACCTTC
len: 16; abundance: large; d_gene: TRBD1; v_gene: TRBV2; j_gene: TRBJ1-5; CDR3aa: CATRAHRGRSNQPQHF; CDR3nt: TGTGCCACCAGGGCGCACAGGGGGCGAAGCAATCAGCCCCAGCATTTT
len: 18; abundance: -; d_gene: TRBD1; v_gene: TRBV9; j_gene: TRBJ2-1; CDR3aa: CASSVPDRGFSPYNEQFF; CDR3nt: TGTGCCAGCAGCGTACCGGACAGGGGTTTTTCCCCCTACAATGAGCAGTTCTTC
len: 12; abundance: -; d_gene: -; v_gene: TRBV14; j_gene: TRBJ1-1; CDR3aa: CASSLRGSEAFF; CDR3nt: TGTGCCAGCAGCCTACGGGGGTCTGAAGCTTTCTTT
len: 18; abundance: -; d_gene: -; v_gene: TRBV13; j_gene: TRBJ2-3; CDR3aa: CASSPQSRGRGSSDTQYF; CDR3nt: TGTGCCAGCAGCCCTCAATCCAGGGGGCGGGGGAGTTCAGATACGCAGTATTTT
len: 14; abundance: -; d_gene: TRBD1; v_gene: TRBV7-2; j_gene: TRBJ2-7; CDR3aa: CASSFYGTGGEQYF; CDR3nt: TGTGCCAGCAGCTTCTACGGGACAGGGGGCGAGCAGTACTTC
len: 14; abundance: -; d_gene: -; v_gene: TRBV6-9; j_gene: TRBJ1-5; CDR3aa: CASSPRQGNQPQHF; CDR3nt: TGTGCCAGCAGTCCTCGACAGGGCAATCAGCCCCAGCATTTT
len: 16; abundance: -; d_gene: -; v_gene: TRBV6-6; j_gene: TRBJ2-7; CDR3aa: CASIRTPLNPLYEQYF; CDR3nt: TGTGCCAGCATTAGAACTCCCCTAAACCCCCTCTACGAGCAGTACTTC
len: 15; abundance: -; d_gene: TRBD1; v_gene: TRBV2; j_gene: TRBJ2-2; CDR3aa: CASRDDRVGTGELFF; CDR3nt: TGTGCCAGCAGGGATGACAGGGTAGGCACCGGGGAGCTGTTTTTT
len: 15; abundance: -; d_gene: TRBD1; v_gene: TRBV2; j_gene: TRBJ1-2; CDR3aa: CATLSGQGSGYGYTF; CDR3nt: TGTGCCACGTTGTCGGGACAGGGTTCGGGCTATGGCTACACCTTC
len: 14; abundance: -; d_gene: TRBD1; v_gene: TRBV7-6; j_gene: TRBJ1-1; CDR3aa: CASSPGQGRTEAFF; CDR3nt: TGTGCCAGCAGCCCGGGACAGGGTCGCACTGAAGCTTTCTTT
len: 15; abundance: -; d_gene: TRBD2; v_gene: TRBV7-3; j_gene: TRBJ2-1; CDR3aa: CASSVRAGGTFWGFF; CDR3nt: TGTGCCAGCAGCGTACGGGCGGGAGGGACCTTCTGGGGTTTCTTC
len: 13; abundance: -; d_gene: -; v_gene: TRBV10-3; j_gene: TRBJ2-6; CDR3aa: CAIGGAGANVLTF; CDR3nt: TGTGCCATTGGAGGTGCTGGGGCCAACGTCCTGACTTTC
len: 13; abundance: -; d_gene: -; v_gene: TRBV6-5; j_gene: TRBJ1-5; CDR3aa: CASSTGPDQPQHF; CDR3nt: TGTGCCAGCAGTACAGGACCGGATCAGCCCCAGCATTTT
len: 16; abundance: once; d_gene: -; v_gene: TRBV5-1; j_gene: TRBJ2-3; CDR3aa: CASSLGGTTTTDTQYF; CDR3nt: TGCGCCAGCAGCTTGGGAGGGACAACAACCACAGATACGCAGTATTTT